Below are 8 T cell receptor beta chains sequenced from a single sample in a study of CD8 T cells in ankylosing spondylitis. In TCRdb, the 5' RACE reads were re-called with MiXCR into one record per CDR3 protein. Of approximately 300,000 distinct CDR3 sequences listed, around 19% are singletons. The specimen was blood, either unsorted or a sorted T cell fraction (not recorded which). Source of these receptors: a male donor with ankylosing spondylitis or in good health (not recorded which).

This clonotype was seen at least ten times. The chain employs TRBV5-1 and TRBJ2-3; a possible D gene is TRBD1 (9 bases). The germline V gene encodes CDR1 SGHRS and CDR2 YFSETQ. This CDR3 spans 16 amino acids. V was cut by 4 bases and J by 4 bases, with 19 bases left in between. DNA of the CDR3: TGCGCCAGCAGCCCGGGGGGGACAGGGAATGCAGATACGCAGTATTTT. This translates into CASSPGGTGNADTQYF.

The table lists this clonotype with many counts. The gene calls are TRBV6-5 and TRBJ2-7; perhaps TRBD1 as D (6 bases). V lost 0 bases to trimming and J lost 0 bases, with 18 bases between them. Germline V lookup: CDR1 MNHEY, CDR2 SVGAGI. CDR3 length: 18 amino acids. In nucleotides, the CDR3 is TGTGCCAGCAGTTACTCGTTGGGACAAAGTAGGGGCTCCTACGAGCAGTACGTC. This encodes CASSYSLGQSRGSYEQYV.

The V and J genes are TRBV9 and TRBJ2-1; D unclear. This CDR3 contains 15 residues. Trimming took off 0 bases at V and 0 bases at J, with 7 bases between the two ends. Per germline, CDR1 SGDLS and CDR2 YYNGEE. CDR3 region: CASSVDSNSYNEQFF. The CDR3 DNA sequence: TGTGCCAGCAGCGTAGATAGCAACTCCTACAATGAGCAGTTCTTC.

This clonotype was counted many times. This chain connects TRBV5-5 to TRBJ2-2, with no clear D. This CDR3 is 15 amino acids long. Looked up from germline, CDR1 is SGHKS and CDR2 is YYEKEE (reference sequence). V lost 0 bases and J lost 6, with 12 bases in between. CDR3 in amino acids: CASSLGPDWAGELFF. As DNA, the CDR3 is TGTGCCAGCAGCTTGGGGCCCGACTGGGCCGGGGAGCTGTTTTTT.

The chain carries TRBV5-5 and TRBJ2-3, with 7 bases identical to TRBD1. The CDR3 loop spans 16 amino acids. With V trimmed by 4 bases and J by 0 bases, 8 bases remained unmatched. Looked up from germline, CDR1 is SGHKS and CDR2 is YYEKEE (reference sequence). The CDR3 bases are TGTGCCAGCAGCCGTACAGGGGTTACTAGCACAGATACGCAGTATTTT. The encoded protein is CASSRTGVTSTDTQYF.

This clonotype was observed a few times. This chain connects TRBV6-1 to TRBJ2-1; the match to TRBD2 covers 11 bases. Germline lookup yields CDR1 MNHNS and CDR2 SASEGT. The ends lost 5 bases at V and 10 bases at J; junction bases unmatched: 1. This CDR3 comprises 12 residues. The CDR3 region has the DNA TGTGCCAGCAGTACTAGCGGGGGAGAGCAGTTCTTC. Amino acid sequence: CASSTSGGEQFF.

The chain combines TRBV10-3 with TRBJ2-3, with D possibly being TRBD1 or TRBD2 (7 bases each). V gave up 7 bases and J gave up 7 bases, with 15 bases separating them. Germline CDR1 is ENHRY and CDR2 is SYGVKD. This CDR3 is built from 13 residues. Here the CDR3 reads CAINPGGVNTQYF. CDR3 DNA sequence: TGTGCCATCAATCCAGGGGGGGTGAATACGCAGTATTTT.

The CDR3 is CASSWPGLDTGELFF. The CDR3 DNA is TGTGCCAGCAGTTGGCCAGGGCTGGACACCGGGGAGCTGTTTTTT. This chain links TRBV25-1 with TRBJ2-2, with D possibly matching TRBD1 (5 bases). Trimming shortened V by 5 bases and J by 3 bases, and 13 bases separated the two germline ends. Germline CDR1 and CDR2: MGHDK and SYGVNS. The CDR3 is 15 residues long. The variable domain in full, with the rest retrieved from reference TRBV25-1 and TRBJ2-2, is EADIYQTPRYLVIGTGKKITLECSQTMGHDKMYWYQQDPGMELHLIHYSYGVNSTEKGDLSSESTVSRIRTEHFPLTLESARPSHTSQYLCASSWPGLDTGELFFGEGSRLTVL.